The 28 T cell receptor beta chains below all came from one sample that was sequenced in a study of early T cells in non-severe SARS-CoV-2 infection. MiXCR, run by TCRdb on the 5' RACE reads, gives a single entry per CDR3 protein. The sample lists roughly 18,000 distinct CDR3 sequences; 5.9% were seen once. The sample was whole blood. All receptors derive from an adult who was a healthcare worker with PCR-confirmed SARS-CoV-2 infection or an uninfected control (not recorded which).

This clonotype was observed a few times. The chain employs TRBV4-1 and TRBJ1-6; possibly TRBD1 for D (5 bases). Looked up from germline, CDR1 is MGHRA and CDR2 is YSYEKL. The germline V and J ends were trimmed by 1 base and 5 bases, with 6 bases remaining between them. The CDR3 length is 14 residues. Here the CDR3 reads CASSQVQDNSPLHF. Written as DNA, the CDR3 is TGCGCCAGCAGCCAAGTACAGGATAATTCACCCCTCCACTTT.

This clonotype was detected many times. Mismatch with germline at one junction end may stem from a read error. The CDR3 region is CASSPQGSGNTIYF. The CDR3 DNA reads TGTGCCAGCTCTCCACAGGGTTCTGGAAACACCATATATTTT. This chain connects TRBV18 to TRBJ1-3; a weak D match, TRBD1 (6 bases). The CDR3 length is 14 residues. CDR1 KGHSH and CDR2 LQKENI come from the germline V gene.

This clonotype was observed at least ten times. V is TRBV20-1 and J is TRBJ2-3; the match to TRBD2 covers 8 bases. J gave up 5 bases and V 2 bases, and 9 bases lay outside the gene matches. Germline V lookup: CDR1 DFQATT, CDR2 SNEGSKA (reference sequence). This CDR3 has 15 residues. CDR3 bases: TGCAGTGCTAGATCAAGAGCGGGAGCAGTAGATACGCAGTATTTT. Residues: CSARSRAGAVDTQYF.

This clonotype appeared many times. The rearrangement links TRBV12-3 or TRBV12-4 to TRBJ2-7, with D perhaps given as TRBD1 or TRBD2 (5 bases each). Trimming cost V 6 bases and J 1 base, with 19 bases left between them. The CDR3 sequence is 16 residues long. The CDR3 DNA reads TGTGCCAGCAGCCCGGGGCCGGGCAGCACTTCCTACGAGCAGTACTTC. It yields the protein CASSPGPGSTSYEQYF.

This clonotype appeared a few times. V is TRBV5-5 and J is TRBJ1-1; no clear D gene. Trimming cost V 2 bases and J 8 bases, with 7 bases left between them. Germline values: CDR1 SGHKS, CDR2 YYEKEE (reference sequence). This CDR3 has 11 amino acids. CDR3 loop: CASSFNGEAFF. The CDR3 DNA follows: TGTGCCAGCAGCTTCAACGGAGAAGCTTTCTTT.

There are many counts of this clonotype. The chain recombines TRBV6-5 with TRBJ1-4; D not certain. The CDR3 covers 14 residues. From germline, CDR1 is MNHEY and CDR2 SVGAGI. V shed 6 bases and J shed 8 bases, with 16 bases lying between them. CDR3 sequence: CASSPEAVVEKLFF. In DNA form, the CDR3 reads TGTGCCAGCAGCCCTGAGGCGGTCGTGGAAAAACTGTTTTTT.

This clonotype was counted ten times or more. J is TRBJ1-4 and V is TRBV29-1, with 7 bases matching TRBD1. This CDR3 is 14 amino acids long. The V gene's germline CDR1 is SQVTM and CDR2 ANQGSEA. Trimming cost V 4 bases and J 8 bases; bases outside gene matches: 10. CDR3: CSVAPRGGGEKLFF. The CDR3 DNA reads TGCAGCGTTGCTCCCAGGGGGGGGGGCGAAAAACTGTTTTTT.

Many counts were recorded for this clonotype. This chain links TRBV24-1 with TRBJ2-1; 12 bases agree with TRBD1. V was clipped by 4 bases and J by 8 bases; unmatched bases: 8. Germline CDR1 is KGHDR and CDR2 is SFDVKD. This CDR3 contains 16 residues. Written as DNA, the CDR3 is TGTGCCACCAGTGACTCCGGGACAGGGGGCAGAGATGAGCAGTTCTTC. It is translated as CATSDSGTGGRDEQFF.

This clonotype was detected ten times or more. V gene TRBV12-3 or TRBV12-4 combines with J gene TRBJ2-7; no reliable D call. The CDR3 loop spans 13 amino acids. Between the trimmed V and J ends, which lost 0 bases and 0 bases, there was a span of 3 bases. DNA for the CDR3: TGTGCCAGCAGTTTAGCGCTCTCCTACGAGCAGTACTTC. As protein: CASSLALSYEQYF.

This clonotype was observed at least ten times. This chain links TRBV12-3 or TRBV12-4 with TRBJ2-3, with 12 nucleotides matching TRBD2. CDR3 length: 15 amino acids. The trim removed 6 bases at V and 5 bases at J, leaving 6 bases unmatched. In DNA form, the CDR3 reads TGTGCCAGCAGCCCTACTAGCGGGAGGCAAGATACGCAGTATTTT. It specifies CASSPTSGRQDTQYF.

This clonotype was picked up many times. The rearrangement links TRBV7-9 to TRBJ2-2; perhaps TRBD2 as D (5 bases). CDR1 SEHNR and CDR2 FQNEAQ come from the germline V gene (reference sequence). V was shortened by 0 bases and J by 7 bases, with 9 bases between the two germline ends. The length of the CDR3 is 14 residues. CDR3 bases: TGTGCCAGCAGCTTAGCACGGACTTTCGGGGAGCTGTTTTTT. Amino acid sequence: CASSLARTFGELFF. Full variable domain (outside the CDR3, taken from reference TRBV7-9 and TRBJ2-2): DTGVSQNPRHKITKRGQNVTFRCDPISEHNRLYWYRQTLGQGPEFLTYFQNEAQLEKSRLLSDRFSAERPKGSFSTLEIQRTEQGDSAMYLCASSLARTFGELFFGEGSRLTVL.

In this sample, this clonotype turned up a few times. This chain uses TRBV4-1 with TRBJ2-5; weak D call: TRBD2 (6 bases). The germline CDR1 and CDR2 sequences are MGHRA and YSYEKL. The V end lost 0 bases, the J end lost 7 bases, and 12 bases lay between the germline ends. The CDR3 sequence is 14 residues long. The DNA for the CDR3 is TGCGCCAGCAGCCAAGATCTGGTGGGAGGGACCCAGTACTTC. Its protein is CASSQDLVGGTQYF.

Ten or more counts support this clonotype. The rearrangement joins TRBV29-1 to TRBJ1-1, with D perhaps TRBD1 (6 bases). Germline V lookup: CDR1 SQVTM, CDR2 ANQGSEA. The ends were cut back, 7 bases at V and 5 bases at J, with 17 bases in the middle. This CDR3 region has 13 residues. CDR3 region: CSAEGVFVTEAFF. Here the CDR3 DNA reads TGCAGCGCCGAGGGGGTGTTTGTAACTGAAGCTTTCTTT.

At least ten counts were recorded for this clonotype. This chain connects TRBV25-1 to TRBJ1-4; the D gene is possibly TRBD1 (5 bases). Trimming shortened V by 8 bases and J by 7 bases, and 20 bases separated the two germline ends. This CDR3 has 15 amino acids. The germline V gene encodes CDR1 MGHDK and CDR2 SYGVNS. CDR3 sequence reads: CASRPSGEKGEKLFF. The DNA of the CDR3 is TGTGCCAGCCGCCCTTCGGGGGAAAAGGGTGAAAAACTGTTTTTT.

This clonotype turned up a few times. The chain carries TRBV20-1 and TRBJ2-1, with 10 bases lining up with TRBD1. The CDR3 runs 15 residues. J lost 5 bases, V lost 0 bases, and 4 bases had no gene match. Germline V CDR1 and CDR2: DFQATT, SNEGSKA (reference sequence). Here the CDR3 reads CSAREGTGVNNEQFF. The CDR3 DNA reads TGCAGTGCTAGAGAGGGGACAGGGGTTAACAATGAGCAGTTCTTC.

This clonotype was seen at least ten times. The rearrangement joins TRBV27 to TRBJ2-1; unclear D gene. This CDR3 comprises 15 residues. Trimming pared 5 bases from V and 0 bases from J, leaving 11 bases between. Germline CDR1 and CDR2: MNHEY and SMNVEV (reference sequence). CDR3 in amino acids: CASSLRGGSYNEQFF. CDR3 bases: TGTGCCAGCAGTCTCCGCGGTGGCTCCTACAATGAGCAGTTCTTC.

This clonotype was detected only a few times. The rearrangement joins TRBV25-1 to TRBJ2-4; the D gene could be TRBD1 or TRBD2 (5 bases each). This CDR3 has 14 amino acids. Germline V gene sequence: CDR1 MGHDK, CDR2 SYGVNS. Trimming took off 5 bases at V and 9 bases at J, with 17 bases between the two ends. CDR3 amino acids: CASSSLGVNPIQYF. The CDR3 region has the DNA TGTGCCAGCAGTTCCCTGGGGGTTAATCCCATTCAGTACTTC.

This clonotype is labeled medium-sized. The CDR3 nucleotides read TGTGCCTGGAGTGCTGGACGCGCAACTAATGAAAAACTGTTTTTT. This translates into CAWSAGRATNEKLFF. The chain carries TRBV30 and TRBJ1-4; D is unclear. Trimming stripped 1 base from V and 0 bases from J, with 9 bases between. This CDR3 is 15 amino acids long. CDR1 and CDR2 from the germline V gene are GTSNPN and SVGIG (reference sequence).

This clonotype has ten or more counts. The chain joins TRBV7-8 to TRBJ1-1; D call uncertain. The germline CDR1 and CDR2 sequences are SGHVS and FQNEAQ. This CDR3 region has 15 residues. Trimming removed 4 bases at V and 6 bases at J, with 18 bases between. This chain's CDR3 is CASSSDWSGLSEAFF. CDR3 sequence (DNA): TGTGCCAGCAGCTCCGACTGGTCTGGACTCTCTGAAGCTTTCTTT.

This clonotype occurred many times. The genes are TRBV6-5 and TRBJ2-3; D uncertain. The CDR3 is 15 amino acids. Trimming stripped 6 bases from V and 3 bases from J, with 16 bases between. Germline CDR1 reads MNHEY; CDR2 reads SVGAGI. CDR3 sequence reads: CASRSDIRWTDTQYF. The CDR3 DNA reads as TGTGCCAGCAGGTCGGATATAAGGTGGACAGATACGCAGTATTTT.

This clonotype was counted at least ten times. The rearrangement uses TRBV29-1 and TRBJ1-1; 9 nucleotides line up with TRBD1. Germline values: CDR1 SQVTM, CDR2 ANQGSEA. Trimming cost V 1 base and J 0 bases; bases outside gene matches: 9. This CDR3 is built from 17 residues. This CDR3 is CSVEGPDRGLMNTEAFF. CDR3 bases: TGCAGCGTTGAAGGCCCTGACAGGGGGTTGATGAACACTGAAGCTTTCTTT.

This clonotype occurred many times. This chain links TRBV7-2 with TRBJ2-1; TRBD1 or TRBD2 may be the D gene (5 bases each). Trimming shortened V by 6 bases and J by 4 bases, and 13 bases separated the two germline ends. Germline CDR1 and CDR2: SGHTA and FQGNSA. The CDR3 length is 14 residues. The CDR3 DNA is TGTGCCAGCAGGGGGCTTAGCGAATACAATGAGCAGTTCTTC. Translation: CASRGLSEYNEQFF.

This clonotype was seen at least ten times. The gene calls are TRBV15 and TRBJ2-1, with D unclear. V dropped 3 bases and J dropped 2 bases, with 20 bases sitting between them. The CDR3 contains 18 residues. CDR1 is LNHNV and CDR2 is YYDKDF in the germline V gene (reference sequence). The CDR3 coding sequence is TGTGCCACCAGCAGTCGTATCCCTTCTCACTCGGCCTACAATGAGCAGTTCTTC. This sequence encodes CATSSRIPSHSAYNEQFF.

This clonotype was picked up many times. V gene TRBV6-1 combines with J gene TRBJ2-2, with D perhaps TRBD2 (6 bases). The V end lost 6 bases, the J end lost 2 bases, and 13 bases lay between the germline ends. The CDR3 length is 15 residues. Germline CDR1 is MNHNS and CDR2 is SASEGT. Here the CDR3 DNA reads TGTGCCAGCAGGTCTATAGCGGCAAACACCGGGGAGCTGTTTTTT. Its translation is CASRSIAANTGELFF.

This clonotype was observed at least ten times. The V call is TRBV27, the J call TRBJ2-7; D tentatively fits TRBD1 or TRBD2 (7 bases each). Germline V gene lookup returns CDR1 MNHEY and CDR2 SMNVEV (reference sequence). The CDR3 length is 14 residues. Trimming cost V 6 bases and J 3 bases, with 15 bases left between them. The CDR3 reads CASSLDREGYEQYF. The CDR3 nucleotides are TGTGCCAGCAGCCTAGACAGGGAGGGCTACGAGCAGTACTTC.

This clonotype came up many times. V usage is TRBV7-2 and J usage is TRBJ2-1, with TRBD2 matching over 10 bases. V was clipped by 1 base and J by 5 bases; unmatched bases: 2. Germline V gene data show CDR1 as SGHTA and CDR2 as FQGNSA. The CDR3 runs 15 residues. DNA of the CDR3: TGTGCCAGCAGCTTAGGCGGACTAGCGGACAATGAGCAGTTCTTC. This gives the protein CASSLGGLADNEQFF.

This clonotype was seen at least ten times. This chain uses TRBV15 with TRBJ2-7; 8 positions agree with TRBD1. Germline V gene sequence: CDR1 LNHNV, CDR2 YYDKDF (reference sequence). The length of the CDR3 is 17 residues. V dropped 1 base and J dropped 3; count of bases not matched to a gene: 11. As DNA, the CDR3 is TGTGCCACCAGCAGAGGAGGAACCGGGACAGGATTCTACGAGCAGTACTTC. It codes for CATSRGGTGTGFYEQYF.

In this sample, this clonotype turned up many times. V usage is TRBV5-1 and J usage is TRBJ2-7, with TRBD2 identical over 9 bases. CDR1 and CDR2 (germline): SGHRS, YFSETQ. With V trimmed by 1 base and J by 3 bases, 5 bases remained unmatched. The CDR3 runs 15 residues. This CDR3 is CASSLQAGGVYEQYF. The CDR3 DNA reads as TGCGCCAGCAGCTTGCAAGCGGGAGGAGTCTACGAGCAGTACTTC.